Listed here are 8 T cell receptor beta chains from one sample, sequenced in a study of T cells in women clearing cervical HPV infection. Profiled with immunoSEQ multiplex PCR; TCRdb holds only in-frame clones, not every one. The sample table sets out 20,000 to 25,000 clones. Sequencing was performed on blood buffy coat. These receptors originate from a woman between 18 and 70 years old with a cervical HPV16 infection that either progressed to CIN3+ or cleared (not recorded which).

This clone is called medium-sized based on its frequency. The CDR3 end falls 3 residues outside the read, so it is completed with the germline J gene. The chain employs TRBV20-1 and TRBJ2-4, with D possibly being TRBD1 (5 bases). CDR1 and CDR2 (germline): DFQATT, SNEGSKA (reference sequence). The CDR3 totals 15 residues. The CDR3 region is CSARDSGSGNWIQYF. Incomplete CDR3 DNA: TGCAGTGCTAGAGATTCAGGGTCCGGCAATTGGATT.

On this clone: Read sequence stops 3 residues before the CDR3 end, and the germline J gene provides the missing end. V is TRBV19 and J is TRBJ1-2; perhaps TRBD1 as D (6 bases). Germline V gene data show CDR1 as LNHDA and CDR2 as SQIVND (reference sequence). The CDR3 extends over 17 amino acids. The CDR3 here is CASTARGGSGTHYDYTF. CDR3 DNA (partial): TGTGCCAGTACCGCGAGAGGGGGTAGCGGGACTCACTACGAC.

Concerning this clone itself: The read falls 3 residues short of the CDR3 end, and the missing part is taken from the germline J gene. J is TRBJ2-1 and V is TRBV20-1; D possibly corresponds to TRBD2 (5 bases). Looked up from germline, CDR1 is DFQATT and CDR2 is SNEGSKA (reference sequence). V dropped 5 bases and J dropped 4 bases, with 18 bases sitting between them. The CDR3 runs to 15 residues. The CDR3 bases that were read are TGCAGTGCTGACTCCCTAGCTCGCCGATACAATGAG. Its protein product is CSADSLARRYNE. The CDR3, in full, reads CSADSLARRYNEQFF.

Of note for this clone: Sequencing ends 3 residues short of the CDR3 end; the germline J gene provides the rest. V and J are TRBV9 and TRBJ2-3; D might be TRBD2 (5 bases). V was cut by 0 bases and J by 3 bases, with 8 bases left in between. Looked up from germline, CDR1 is SGDLS and CDR2 is YYNGEE. This CDR3 spans 14 amino acids. CDR3 DNA (partial): TGTGCCAGCAGCGTAGAGAGGGCGACAGATACG. Translation gives CASSVERATDT. The entire CDR3 protein is CASSVERATDTQYF.

Concerning this clone itself: The read ends 3 residues before the CDR3 terminus; that terminus is restored from the germline J gene. This sequence joins TRBV11-3 and TRBJ1-2; D is perhaps TRBD1 (5 bases). The germline V gene has CDR1 SGHNT and CDR2 YENEEA. This CDR3 contains 12 residues. CDR3 protein: CASSSNGGGYTF. The CDR3 bases that were read are TGTGCCAGCAGCTCCAACGGGGGGGGC.

To note about this clone: The observed sequence ends 3 residues before the CDR3 terminus, with the missing tail filled in from the germline J gene. This chain connects TRBV11-3 to TRBJ2-1; 10 bases are shared with TRBD2. The CDR3 totals 15 residues. The germline CDR1 and CDR2 sequences are SGHNT and YENEEA. V lost 5 bases and J lost 5; bases outside the gene matches: 6. Here the CDR3 reads CASSPRTSGNNEQFF. The covered CDR3 bases are TGTGCCAGCAGCCCCCGGACTAGCGGCAACAATGAG.

As regards this clone: The CDR3 end is not reached by the read, which stops 3 residues before it; the germline J gene fills it in. V is TRBV19 and J is TRBJ1-1; TRBD1 aligns across 7 bases. Unmatched junction bases numbered 13, after V lost 6 bases and J lost 0 bases. Germline V gene data show CDR1 as LNHDA and CDR2 as SQIVND (reference sequence). This CDR3 has 17 residues. Here the CDR3 reads CASSRSYTGTVNTEAFF. The part of the CDR3 DNA that was read is TGTGCCAGTAGCCGTAGCTACACCGGGACAGTGAACACTGAA.

Note on this clone: The DNA ends 3 residues before the CDR3 does, and the rest of the CDR3 is filled in from the germline J gene. The chain joins TRBV7-9 to TRBJ1-1; D perhaps matches TRBD1 (5 bases). Germline V gene sequence: CDR1 SEHNR, CDR2 FQNEAQ (reference sequence). This CDR3 region has 13 residues. V lost 5 bases to trimming and J lost 6 bases, with 13 bases between them. The part of the CDR3 DNA that was read is TGTGCCAGCAGCACGGGGGGATCTGCTGAA. This encodes CASSTGGSAE. The whole CDR3 sequence reads CASSTGGSAEAFF.